What follows is one T cell receptor (beta chain) and its context. CDR1 is MNHNY and CDR2 is SVGAGI in the germline V gene (reference sequence). V lost 5 bases and J lost 6; bases outside the gene matches: 12. This CDR3 comprises 15 residues. Measured with immunoSEQ multiplex PCR; TCRdb has only the in-frame clones, and not every one. The table lists roughly 200,000 clones, more than 70% of them singletons. This record belongs to a study of blood T cell repertoires in COVID-19. Study background: Acute and convalescent COVID-19 samples came from the United States, Italy and Spain.

Sequencing input: peripheral blood. The chain links TRBV6-6 to TRBJ1-2, with TRBD1 matching 7 bases. The receptor was derived from a man aged 18 to 29 with active or convalescent COVID-19. The CDR3, as DNA: TGTGCCAGCAGTCTGGACAGGCTCCCCCCTAATGGCTACACCTTC. This sequence encodes CASSLDRLPPNGYTF.